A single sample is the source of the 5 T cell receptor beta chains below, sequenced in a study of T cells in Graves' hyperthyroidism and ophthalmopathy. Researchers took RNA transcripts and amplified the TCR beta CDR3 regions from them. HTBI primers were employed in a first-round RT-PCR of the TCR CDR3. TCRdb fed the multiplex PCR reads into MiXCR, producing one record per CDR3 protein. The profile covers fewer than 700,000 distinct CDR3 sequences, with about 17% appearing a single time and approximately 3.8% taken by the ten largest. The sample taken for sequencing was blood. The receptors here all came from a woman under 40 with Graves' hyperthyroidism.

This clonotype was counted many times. This chain's CDR3 is CASRKQDIQGYTF. In DNA form, the CDR3 reads TGTGCCAGCAGGAAACAGGATATACAGGGCTACACCTTC. V and J are TRBV12-3 or TRBV12-4 and TRBJ1-2, with a tentative D call TRBD1 (5 bases). The CDR3 covers 13 residues. The V gene lost 6 bases and the J gene lost 8 bases, with 16 bases spanning the gap.

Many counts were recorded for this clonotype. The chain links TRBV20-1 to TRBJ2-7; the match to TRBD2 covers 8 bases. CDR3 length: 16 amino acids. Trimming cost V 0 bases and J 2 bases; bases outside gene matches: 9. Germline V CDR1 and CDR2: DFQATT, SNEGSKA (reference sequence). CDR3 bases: TGCAGTGCTAGAGATTCCCGTAGCGGGGTCGCCTACGAGCAGTACTTC. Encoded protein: CSARDSRSGVAYEQYF.

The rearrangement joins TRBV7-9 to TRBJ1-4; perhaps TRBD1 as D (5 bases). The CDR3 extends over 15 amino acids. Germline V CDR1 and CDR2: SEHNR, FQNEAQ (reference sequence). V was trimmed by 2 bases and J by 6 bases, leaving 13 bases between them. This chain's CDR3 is CASSLRLGVDEKLFF. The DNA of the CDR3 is TGTGCCAGCAGCTTACGGCTAGGGGTGGATGAAAAACTGTTTTTT.

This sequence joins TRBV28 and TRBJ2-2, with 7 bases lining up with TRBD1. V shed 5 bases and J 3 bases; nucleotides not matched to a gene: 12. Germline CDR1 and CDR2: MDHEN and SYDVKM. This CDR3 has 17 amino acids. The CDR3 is CASSRELNRGYTGELFF. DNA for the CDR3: TGTGCCAGCAGTCGAGAACTGAACAGGGGCTACACCGGGGAGCTGTTTTTT.

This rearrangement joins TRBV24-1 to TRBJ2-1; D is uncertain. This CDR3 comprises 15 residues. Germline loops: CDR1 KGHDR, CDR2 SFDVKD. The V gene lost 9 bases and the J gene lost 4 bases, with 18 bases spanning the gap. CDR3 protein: CATSGPPYGYNEQFF. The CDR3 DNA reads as TGTGCCACCTCAGGACCCCCGTATGGGTACAATGAGCAGTTCTTC.